This T cell receptor beta chain was identified in a study of Ad26.COV2.S vaccination and SARS-CoV-2 variants. About the research overall: It was the COV1001 Ad26.COV2.S trial arm that included the donor. Intramuscularly, Ad26.COV2.S was given either once or twice, 56 days apart. General study points: Estimates derived from TCR breadth and depth analyses may have underestimated total T cell responses. Vaccinated individuals (as opposed to placebo recipients) had higher spike-specific TCR breadth.

Documented treatment: some 20 received Ad26.COV2.S at low or high dose, single or two shots; several received placebo; per-sample allocation not given. The investigators took samples on day 63 after the first vaccine or placebo injection. TCRdb keeps only in-frame clones here, not all; method: immunoSEQ multiplex PCR. This table holds around 250,000 clones, 87% found once. On this clone itself: Its antigen is still unknown.

The CDR3 consists of 15 residues. Germline CDR1 MNHEY, CDR2 SMNVEV (reference sequence). Deletions cut 8 bases from V and 4 bases from J, with 20 bases between. The material sequenced was peripheral blood, taken in a trial of Ad26.COV2.S vaccine versus placebo. This rearrangement joins TRBV27 to TRBJ1-1; the D is unclear. This TCR was sampled from a person between 18 and 60 years old who received the Ad26.COV2.S COVID-19 vaccine or a placebo. The CDR3 is CASVTGFGVGTEAFF. CDR3 bases: TGTGCCAGCGTTACTGGGTTCGGGGTCGGCACTGAAGCTTTCTTT.